This TCR beta chain comes out of a study of multiple sclerosis patients with progressive multifocal leukoencephalopathy (dated by TCRdb to the late 2010s). For the study in its entirety: The study examined peripheral T and B cells of MS patients who developed PML (4 under natalizumab, 1 after alemtuzumab) and treated patients who did not. A couple of patients on natalizumab who later developed PML were tracked over time from before therapy, through 6 and 12 months, up to PML onset. The goal was to find JC virus-specific or public T-cell expansions that arose at the time of PML onset.

The research as a whole found: Given the small, descriptive cohort, it remained unclear whether the study findings reflect JC virus infection or general immunocompromise. Lower normalized Shannon entropy suggested less diverse TRB repertoires in most PML patients, whereas the natalizumab-treated controls showed values near 1. No common TRBV or TRBJ gene usage or preferential TRBV-TRBJ pairings were detected when PML developed. Analysis was restricted to peripheral blood, although for natalizumab-associated PML, cerebrospinal fluid or brain lymphocytes might be more informative. Only PML patients had TRB clones above 0.5% frequency, but the clones expanded at PML onset were already present before and during natalizumab therapy.

TRB CDR3 regions were amplified from genomic DNA with the immunoSEQ two-step multiplex PCR at survey-level depth. To estimate template counts and remove amplification bias, each PCR was spiked with synthetic inline TR CDR3 controls covering all V-J pairings. Reads went through processing to reduce amplification and sequencing bias, and quantification was done against synthetic TR CDR3 analogs. The authors processed their data as follows. Raw data were processed in ImmunoSEQ Analyzer, with out-of-frame sequences and CDR3s containing stop codons removed, and gene names were assigned according to IMGT nomenclature. Repertoire diversity was summarized as normalized Shannon entropy, defined as 1 minus Pielou's evenness. Two TRB sequences were counted as identical only if the two sequences had the same V gene, J gene and CDR3. Public PML clonotypes were defined as CDR3s shared by two or more PML-onset samples but absent from earlier samples, from controls, and from public databases. Skylign with the observed count method was used to analyze CDR3 amino acid composition at each position. TCRdb retrieved this table from immuneACCESS and kept in-frame rearrangements only. Not all clones are present; in checked studies, unresolved V genes account for under half, and no reason is known for the remainder. V, J and clone size reflect that table, while D and trimming were determined from the DNA. The sample includes about 31,000 clones, with around 85% observed a single time. The top ten clones comprise roughly 12% of the sample.

The sample's time point, from its label and the paper: time of PML onset. Per the publication, the treatment or condition label means: on natalizumab therapy at sampling. Diagnosis of PML relied on clinical and MRI findings, with confirmation coming from detection of JC virus DNA in cerebrospinal fluid. Among the natalizumab-treated patients, PML showed up after anywhere between about 16 and 60 months of natalizumab therapy. Every listed patient had earlier received interferon beta, and every PML patient was female. T3 blood samples were collected at the time of PML onset. Ficoll-Hypaque density gradient centrifugation was used to isolate peripheral blood mononuclear cells. Regarding this clone: Its specific antigen is unknown. Base quality data are lacking; no much larger clone is found one base away.

V is pared back by 4 bases and J by 8 bases, with 18 bases lying between the germline termini. Per the germline V gene (reference sequence), MNHEY is the CDR1 and SMNVEV is the CDR2. The CDR3 holds 15 amino acids from the cysteine to the phenylalanine. Left in the record is the CDR3 DNA by itself, 45 bases read in frame from the first base. This TCR was sampled from a woman aged 25 to 39 with progressive multifocal leukoencephalopathy. This material consisted of PBMCs, taken from a patient treated with natalizumab. The chain is made from TRBV27 and TRBJ2-1; the D call is tentative, TRBD1 or TRBD2, as each matches 5 bases. The nucleotide sequence reads as follows: TGTGCCAGCAGTTCTCCCCCGAGGGGCCGGGATGAGCAGTTCTTC. The encoded protein is CASSSPPRGRDEQFF.